These 10 T cell receptor beta chains share one sample of origin, sequenced in a study of shared T cell receptors in the human thymus. Using immunoSEQ multiplex PCR, the repertoire was profiled, and TCRdb retains in-frame clones only, with some absent. The data contain over 450,000 clones, approximately 78% of them singletons. These sequences were also reported in another study, on human thymus T cells.

Material: thymocytes. These receptors were taken from a boy under two years old with a congenital heart defect.

The chain links TRBV6-1 to TRBJ1-5, with TRBD1 as a possible D gene (6 bases). With 6 bases removed from V and 3 bases from J, the gap between germline ends came to 12 bases. The CDR3 sequence is 14 residues long. The germline gives CDR1 MNHNS, CDR2 SASEGT. This CDR3 reads CASSAGAPNQPQHF. CDR3 bases: TGTGCCAGCAGCGCGGGGGCCCCCAATCAGCCCCAGCATTTT.

This clone was seen a handful of times. V gene TRBV12-1 combines with J gene TRBJ2-7; TRBD2 was called by the table and not checked on the DNA. TRBV12-1 is labeled a pseudogene. The CDR3 is 17 amino acids. The CDR3 is CASSQKTSGRARYEQYF. In nucleotides, the CDR3 is TGTGCCAGCAGCCAGAAGACTAGCGGGAGGGCCAGGTACGAGCAGTACTTC.

The V gene is TRBV11-2, the J gene TRBJ2-3; D ambiguous. The CDR3 covers 17 residues. Looked up from germline, CDR1 is SGHAT and CDR2 is FQNNGV. V lost 5 bases to trimming and J lost 0 bases, with 18 bases between them. The CDR3 DNA is TGTGCCAGCAGCCCCAGGTACCCAGCATCTAGCACAGATACGCAGTATTTT. It encodes CASSPRYPASSTDTQYF.

The chain couples TRBV9 to TRBJ2-6, with 14 bases lining up with TRBD2. Germline CDR1 is SGDLS and CDR2 is YYNGEE. J lost 4 bases, V lost 4 bases, and 10 bases had no gene match. This CDR3 is 19 amino acids long. CDR3 region: CASSPPGTSGSEGANVLTF. The CDR3 coding sequence is TGTGCCAGCAGCCCCCCCGGGACTAGCGGGAGTGAGGGGGCCAACGTCCTGACTTTC.

The count of this clone is one. The chain joins TRBV2 to TRBJ1-1, with D uncertain. Trimming removed 7 bases at V and 2 bases at J, with 14 bases between. From germline, CDR1 is SNHLY and CDR2 FYNNEI. The CDR3 has 14 residues. The chain's CDR3 is CASTERGGNTEAFF. DNA for the CDR3: TGTGCCAGCACCGAGCGGGGAGGTAACACTGAAGCTTTCTTT.

The chain is built from TRBV28 and TRBJ2-7; TRBD2 matches at 13 bases. CDR1 is MDHEN and CDR2 is SYDVKM in the germline V gene. With V trimmed by 6 bases and J by 0 bases, 14 bases remained unmatched. The CDR3 spans 19 residues. The CDR3 loop reads CASRPGTSGTPASSYEQYF. The CDR3 DNA sequence: TGTGCCAGCAGGCCTGGGACTAGCGGGACCCCTGCGAGCTCCTACGAGCAGTACTTC.

The chain couples TRBV5-1 to TRBJ1-2, with TRBD1 matching 7 bases. This CDR3 has 13 amino acids. Trimming removed 6 bases from V and 8 bases from J; junction bases left unmatched: 10. Germline V gene sequence: CDR1 SGHRS, CDR2 YFSETQ. CDR3 region: CASTGQGEWGYTF. CDR3 coding DNA: TGCGCCAGCACGGGTCAGGGGGAGTGGGGCTACACCTTC.

V gene TRBV9 combines with J gene TRBJ1-4; 7 nucleotides match TRBD1. The CDR3 sequence is 15 residues long. CDR1 and CDR2 (germline): SGDLS, YYNGEE. The V gene end was trimmed by 0 bases and the J gene end by 6 bases; junction bases not matched to a gene: 5. In DNA, the CDR3 is TGTGCCAGCAGCGTAGGAGCAGGGGGGTATGAAAAACTGTTTTTT. It encodes CASSVGAGGYEKLFF.

The rearrangement uses TRBV27 and TRBJ2-7; 10 nucleotides line up with TRBD1. V lost 0 bases to trimming and J lost 4 bases; unmatched junction nucleotides: 9. The CDR3 covers 17 residues. Germline CDR1 MNHEY, CDR2 SMNVEV (reference sequence). The CDR3 here is CASSLSRDRGLVYEQYF. In DNA form, the CDR3 reads TGTGCCAGCAGTTTATCGCGGGACAGGGGTCTAGTTTACGAGCAGTACTTC.

The CDR3 sequence is CASTSRSREDTEAFF. DNA for the CDR3: TGTGCCAGCACCTCACGCTCGAGGGAGGACACTGAAGCTTTCTTT. The chain employs TRBV6-1 and TRBJ1-1; D is ambiguous. Trimming stripped 7 bases from V and 3 bases from J, with 18 bases between. The CDR3 consists of 15 residues. Per germline, CDR1 MNHNS and CDR2 SASEGT.